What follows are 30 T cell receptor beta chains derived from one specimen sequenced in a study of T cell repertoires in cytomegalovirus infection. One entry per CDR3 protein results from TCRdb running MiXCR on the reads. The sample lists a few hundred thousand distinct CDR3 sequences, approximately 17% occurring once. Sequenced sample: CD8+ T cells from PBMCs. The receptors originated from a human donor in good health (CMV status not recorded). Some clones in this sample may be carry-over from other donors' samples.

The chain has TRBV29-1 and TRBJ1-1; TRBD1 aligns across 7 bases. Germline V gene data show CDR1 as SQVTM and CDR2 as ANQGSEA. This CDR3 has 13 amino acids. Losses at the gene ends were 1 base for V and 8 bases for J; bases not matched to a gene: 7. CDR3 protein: CSVEVVSGGEAFF. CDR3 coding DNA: TGCAGCGTTGAAGTGGTTTCAGGGGGAGAAGCTTTCTTT.

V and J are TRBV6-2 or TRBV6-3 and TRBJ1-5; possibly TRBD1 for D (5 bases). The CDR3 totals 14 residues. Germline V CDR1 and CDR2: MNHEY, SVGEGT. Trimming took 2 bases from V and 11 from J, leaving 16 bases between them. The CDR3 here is CASSYIGREHTQHF. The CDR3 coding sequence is TGTGCCAGCAGTTACATCGGCAGGGAGCACACCCAGCATTTT.

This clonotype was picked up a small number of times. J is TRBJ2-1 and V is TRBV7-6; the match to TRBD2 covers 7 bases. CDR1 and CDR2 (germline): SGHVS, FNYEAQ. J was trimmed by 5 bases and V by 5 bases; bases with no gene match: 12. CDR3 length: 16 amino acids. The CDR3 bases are TGTGCCAGCAGCCCCCCCCCGGGGGGTCTACACAATGAGCAGTTCTTC. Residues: CASSPPPGGLHNEQFF.

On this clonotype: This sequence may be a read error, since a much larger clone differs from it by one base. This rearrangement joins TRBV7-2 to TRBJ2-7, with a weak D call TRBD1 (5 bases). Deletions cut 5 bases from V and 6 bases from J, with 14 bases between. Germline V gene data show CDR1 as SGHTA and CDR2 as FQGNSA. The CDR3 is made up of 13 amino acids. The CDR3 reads CASSPSQGCEQYF. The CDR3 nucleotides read TGTGCCAGCAGCCCAAGCCAGGGATGCGAGCAGTACTTC.

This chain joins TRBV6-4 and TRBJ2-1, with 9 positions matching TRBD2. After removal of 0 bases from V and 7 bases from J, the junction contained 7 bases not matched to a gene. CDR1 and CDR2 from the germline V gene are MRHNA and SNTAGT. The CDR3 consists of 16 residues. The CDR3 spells CASSDSAGGPYNEQFF. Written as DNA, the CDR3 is TGTGCCAGCAGTGACTCCGCGGGGGGGCCGTATAATGAGCAGTTCTTC.

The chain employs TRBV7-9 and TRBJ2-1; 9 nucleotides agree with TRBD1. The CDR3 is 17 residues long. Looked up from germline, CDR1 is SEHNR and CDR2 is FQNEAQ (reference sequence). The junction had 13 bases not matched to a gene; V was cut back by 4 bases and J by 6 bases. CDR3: CASSSQPRDRARNEQFF. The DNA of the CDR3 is TGTGCCAGCAGCTCGCAGCCCCGGGACAGGGCCCGCAATGAGCAGTTCTTC.

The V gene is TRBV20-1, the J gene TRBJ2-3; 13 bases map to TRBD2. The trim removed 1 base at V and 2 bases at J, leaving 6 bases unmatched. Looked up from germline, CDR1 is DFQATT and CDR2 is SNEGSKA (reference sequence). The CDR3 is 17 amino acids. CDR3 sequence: CSARGTSGGYSTDTQYF. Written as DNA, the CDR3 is TGCAGTGCTAGAGGGACTAGCGGGGGCTATTCCACAGATACGCAGTATTTT.

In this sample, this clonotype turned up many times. The CDR3 spells CSVDGGSYNEQFF. The DNA of the CDR3 is TGCAGCGTTGACGGGGGCTCCTACAATGAGCAGTTCTTC. V is TRBV29-1 and J is TRBJ2-1, with D possibly TRBD2 on 6 matching bases. Germline-derived CDR1 and CDR2 are SQVTM and ANQGSEA. The CDR3 totals 13 residues. V shed 3 bases and J shed 0 bases, with 6 bases lying between them.

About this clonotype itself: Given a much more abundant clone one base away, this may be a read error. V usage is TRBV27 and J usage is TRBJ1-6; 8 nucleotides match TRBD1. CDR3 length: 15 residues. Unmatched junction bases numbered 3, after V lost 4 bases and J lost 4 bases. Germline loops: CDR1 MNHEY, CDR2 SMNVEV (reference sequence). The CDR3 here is CASSSTGAYNSPLHF. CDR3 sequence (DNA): TGTGCCAGCAGTTCGACAGGGGCTTATAATTCACCCCTCCACTTT.

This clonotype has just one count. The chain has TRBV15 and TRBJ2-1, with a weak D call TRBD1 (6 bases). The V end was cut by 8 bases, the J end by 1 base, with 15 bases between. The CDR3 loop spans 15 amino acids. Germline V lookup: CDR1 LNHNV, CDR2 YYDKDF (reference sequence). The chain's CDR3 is CATSPDRISYNEQFF. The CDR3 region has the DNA TGTGCCACCTCCCCTGACAGGATTTCCTACAATGAGCAGTTCTTC.

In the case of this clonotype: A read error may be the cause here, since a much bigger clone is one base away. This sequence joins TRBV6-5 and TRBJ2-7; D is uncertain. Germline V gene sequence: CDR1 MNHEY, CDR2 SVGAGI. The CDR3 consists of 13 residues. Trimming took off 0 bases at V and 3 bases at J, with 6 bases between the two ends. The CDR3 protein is CASSYSDGYEQYF. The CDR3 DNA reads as TGTGCCAGCAGTTACTCGGACGGCTACGAGCAGTACTTC.

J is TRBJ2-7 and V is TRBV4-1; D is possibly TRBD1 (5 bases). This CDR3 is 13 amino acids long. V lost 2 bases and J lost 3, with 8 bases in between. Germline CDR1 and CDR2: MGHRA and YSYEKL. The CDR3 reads CASSQQGDYEQYF. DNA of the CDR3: TGCGCCAGCAGCCAACAGGGTGACTACGAGCAGTACTTC.

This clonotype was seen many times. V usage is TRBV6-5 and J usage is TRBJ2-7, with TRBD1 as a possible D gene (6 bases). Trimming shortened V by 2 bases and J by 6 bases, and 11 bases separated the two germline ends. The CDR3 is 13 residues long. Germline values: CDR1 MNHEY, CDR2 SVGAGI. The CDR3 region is CASSYLTGSEQYF. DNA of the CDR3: TGTGCCAGCAGTTACCTCACAGGGTCCGAGCAGTACTTC.

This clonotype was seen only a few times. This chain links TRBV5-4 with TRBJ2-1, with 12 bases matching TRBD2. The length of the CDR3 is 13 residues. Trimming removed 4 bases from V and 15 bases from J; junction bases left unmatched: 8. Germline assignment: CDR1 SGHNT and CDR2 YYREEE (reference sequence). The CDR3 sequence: CASSLSGLAGRFF. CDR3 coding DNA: TGTGCCAGCAGCCTATCGGGACTAGCGGGTCGGTTCTTC. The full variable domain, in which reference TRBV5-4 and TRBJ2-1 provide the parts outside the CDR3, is ETGVTQSPTHLIKTRGQQVTLRCSSQSGHNTVSWYQQALGQGPQFIFQYYREEENGRGNFPPRFSGLQFPNYSSELNVNALELDDSALYLCASSLSGLAGRFFGPGTRLTVL.

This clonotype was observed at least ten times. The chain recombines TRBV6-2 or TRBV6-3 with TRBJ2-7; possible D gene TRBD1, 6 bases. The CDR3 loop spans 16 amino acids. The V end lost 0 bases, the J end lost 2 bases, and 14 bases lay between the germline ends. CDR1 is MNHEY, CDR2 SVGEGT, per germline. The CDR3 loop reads CASSYSTETGTYEQYF. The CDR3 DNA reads TGTGCCAGCAGTTACTCGACCGAAACAGGGACCTACGAGCAGTACTTC.

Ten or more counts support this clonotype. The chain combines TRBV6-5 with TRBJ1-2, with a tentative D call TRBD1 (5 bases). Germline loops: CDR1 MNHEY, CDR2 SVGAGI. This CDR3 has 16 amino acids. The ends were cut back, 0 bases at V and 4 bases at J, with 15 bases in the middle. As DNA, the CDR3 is TGTGCCAGCAGTTACTCCTCCCGCGGGGCGCTCTATGGCTACACCTTC. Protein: CASSYSSRGALYGYTF.

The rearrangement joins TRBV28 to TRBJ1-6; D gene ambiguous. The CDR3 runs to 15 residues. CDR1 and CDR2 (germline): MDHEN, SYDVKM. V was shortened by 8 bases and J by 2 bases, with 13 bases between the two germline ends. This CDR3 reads CASLPKGPYNSPLHF. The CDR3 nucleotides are TGTGCCAGCCTACCGAAAGGTCCCTATAATTCACCCCTCCACTTT.

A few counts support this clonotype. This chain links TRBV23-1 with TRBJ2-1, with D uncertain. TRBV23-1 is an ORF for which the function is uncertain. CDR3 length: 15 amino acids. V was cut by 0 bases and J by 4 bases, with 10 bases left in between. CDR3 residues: CASSQSYMPYNEQFF. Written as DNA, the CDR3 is TGCGCCAGCAGTCAATCCTACATGCCGTACAATGAGCAGTTCTTC.

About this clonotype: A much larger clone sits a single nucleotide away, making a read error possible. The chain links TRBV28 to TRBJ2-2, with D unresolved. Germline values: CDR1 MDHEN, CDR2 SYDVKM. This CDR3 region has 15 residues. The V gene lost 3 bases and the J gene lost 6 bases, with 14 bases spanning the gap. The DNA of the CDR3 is TGTGCCAGCAGTTTCGAGACTCCCCTTGCCGGGGAGCTGTTTTTT. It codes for CASSFETPLAGELFF.

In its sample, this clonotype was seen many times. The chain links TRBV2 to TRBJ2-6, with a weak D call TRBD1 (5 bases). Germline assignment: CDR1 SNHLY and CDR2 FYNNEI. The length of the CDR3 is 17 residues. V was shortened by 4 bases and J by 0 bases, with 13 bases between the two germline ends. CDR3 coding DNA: TGTGCCAGCAGTGCGGAGACAGCTAGCTCTGGGGCCAACGTCCTGACTTTC. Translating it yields CASSAETASSGANVLTF. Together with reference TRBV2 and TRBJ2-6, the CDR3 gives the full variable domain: EPEVTQTPSHQVTQMGQEVILRCVPISNHLYFYWYRQILGQKVEFLVSFYNNEISEKSEIFDDQFSVERPDGSNFTLKIRSTKLEDSAMYFCASSAETASSGANVLTFGAGSRLTVL.

CDR3: CASSLEWSGSPSQETQYF. DNA for the CDR3: TGTGCCAGCAGCTTAGAGTGGTCGGGCTCACCTTCCCAAGAGACCCAGTACTTC. The chain carries TRBV7-6 and TRBJ2-5; D gene uncertain. Per the germline V gene, CDR1 is SGHVS and CDR2 is FNYEAQ. The CDR3 loop spans 18 amino acids. V lost 1 base and J lost 1, with 19 bases in between.

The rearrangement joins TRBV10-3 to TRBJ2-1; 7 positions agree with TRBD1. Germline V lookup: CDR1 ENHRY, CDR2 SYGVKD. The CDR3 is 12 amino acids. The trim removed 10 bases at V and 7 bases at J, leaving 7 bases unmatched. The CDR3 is CATDQGDNEQFF. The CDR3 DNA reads TGTGCCACGGACCAGGGGGATAATGAGCAGTTCTTC.

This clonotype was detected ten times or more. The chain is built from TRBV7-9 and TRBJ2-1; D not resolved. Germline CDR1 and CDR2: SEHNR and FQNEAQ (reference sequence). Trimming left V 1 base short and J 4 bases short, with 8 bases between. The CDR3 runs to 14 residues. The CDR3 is CASSLGAAYNEQFF. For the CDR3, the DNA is TGTGCCAGCAGCTTAGGGGCAGCATACAATGAGCAGTTCTTC.

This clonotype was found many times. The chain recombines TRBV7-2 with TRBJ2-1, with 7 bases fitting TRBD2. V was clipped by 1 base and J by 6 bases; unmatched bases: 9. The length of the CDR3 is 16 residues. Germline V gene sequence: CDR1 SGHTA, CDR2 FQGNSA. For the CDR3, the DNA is TGTGCCAGCAGCTTAGTTGGGCGGGGGAGGTTCAATGAGCAGTTCTTC. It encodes CASSLVGRGRFNEQFF.

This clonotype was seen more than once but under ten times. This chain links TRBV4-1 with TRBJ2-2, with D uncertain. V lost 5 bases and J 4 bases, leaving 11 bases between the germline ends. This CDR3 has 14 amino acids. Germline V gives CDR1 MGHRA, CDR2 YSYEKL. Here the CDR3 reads CASSSSPGTGELFF. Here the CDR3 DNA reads TGCGCCAGCAGCTCCTCTCCCGGCACCGGGGAGCTGTTTTTT.

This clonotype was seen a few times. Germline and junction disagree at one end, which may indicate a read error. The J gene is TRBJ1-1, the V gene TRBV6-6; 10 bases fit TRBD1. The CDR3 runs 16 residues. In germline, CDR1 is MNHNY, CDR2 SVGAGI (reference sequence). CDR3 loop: CASSFDRGLANPEAFF. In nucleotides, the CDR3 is TGTGCCAGCAGCTTTGACAGGGGGCTGGCGAACCCTGAAGCTTTCTTT.

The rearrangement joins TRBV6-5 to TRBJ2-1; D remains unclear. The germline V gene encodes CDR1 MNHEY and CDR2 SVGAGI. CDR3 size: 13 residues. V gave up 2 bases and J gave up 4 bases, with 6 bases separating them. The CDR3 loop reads CASSYAEYNEQFF. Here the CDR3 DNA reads TGTGCCAGCAGTTACGCGGAGTACAATGAGCAGTTCTTC.

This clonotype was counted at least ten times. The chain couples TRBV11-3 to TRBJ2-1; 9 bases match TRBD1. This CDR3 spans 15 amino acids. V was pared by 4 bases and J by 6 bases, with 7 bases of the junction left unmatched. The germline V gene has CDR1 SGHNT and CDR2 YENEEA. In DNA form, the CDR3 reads TGTGCCAGCAGCTCGGGACAGGGAATAATCAATGAGCAGTTCTTC. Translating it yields CASSSGQGIINEQFF.

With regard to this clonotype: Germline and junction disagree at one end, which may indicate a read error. CDR3 in amino acids: CASSEYLPSFSENTIYF. As DNA, the CDR3 is TGTGCCAGCAGTGAATATTTGCCCAGCTTTTCTGAAAACACCATATATTTT. The chain combines TRBV25-1 with TRBJ1-3; D remains ambiguous. The CDR3 has 17 residues. The germline V gene encodes CDR1 MGHDK and CDR2 SYGVNS.

The CDR3 spells CASIRRDRATSEQYF. The CDR3 DNA is TGTGCCAGCATCCGGAGGGACAGGGCCACCTCCGAGCAGTACTTC. The rearrangement uses TRBV2 and TRBJ2-7; 9 bases agree with TRBD1. Germline assignment: CDR1 SNHLY and CDR2 FYNNEI. The CDR3 consists of 15 residues. Trimming cost V 7 bases and J 6 bases; bases outside gene matches: 13.